The 9 T cell receptor beta chains listed next were all sequenced from one sample in a study of cytomegalovirus exposure and HLA in healthy donors. The PCR ran on 60 Vbeta and 13 Jbeta primers. TCRdb's table, derived via immunoSEQ multiplex PCR, lists solely in-frame clones and lacks some. This sample yields about 130,000 clones, of which around 81% are seen a single time; 0.95% to 1.5% belongs to the top ten. The sample taken for sequencing was PBMCs. These receptors came from a female donor in good health and CMV-seronegative.

This sequence joins TRBV4-1 and TRBJ2-6; TRBD1 matches 8 bases. CDR3 length: 20 amino acids. The germline CDR1 and CDR2 sequences are MGHRA and YSYEKL. Trimming cost V 0 bases and J 4 bases; bases outside gene matches: 14. CDR3 sequence: CASSQDHPAGGFAGANVLTF. The CDR3 nucleotides are TGCGCCAGCAGCCAAGATCATCCCGCAGGGGGCTTTGCCGGGGCCAACGTCCTGACTTTC.

V gene TRBV10-3 combines with J gene TRBJ2-1; 7 bases fit TRBD2. Germline trimming cut 6 bases from V and 8 bases from J; bases unmatched to any gene: 13. This CDR3 comprises 15 residues. In germline, CDR1 is ENHRY, CDR2 SYGVKD. The CDR3 loop reads CAISPSVGGPYEQFF. For the CDR3, the DNA is TGTGCCATCAGCCCCTCCGTGGGAGGGCCCTATGAGCAGTTCTTC.

For the CDR3, the DNA is TGTGCCAGCAGTGTGGGCTCTGGTTTTCTTAGGGGAGGCGGTAATTCACCCCTCCACTTT. Residues: CASSVGSGFLRGGGNSPLHF. The chain has TRBV2 and TRBJ1-6; possible D gene TRBD1, 5 bases. Germline V gives CDR1 SNHLY, CDR2 FYNNEI. The ends were cut back, 4 bases at V and 6 bases at J, with 28 bases in the middle. The CDR3 is 20 amino acids. Looking up the rest from reference TRBV2 and TRBJ1-6 gives the full variable domain: EPEVTQTPSHQVTQMGQEVILRCVPISNHLYFYWYRQILGQKVEFLVSFYNNEISEKSEIFDDQFSVERPDGSNFTLKIRSTKLEDSAMYFCASSVGSGFLRGGGNSPLHFGNGTRLTVT.

This clone was detected only once. The chain carries TRBV28 and TRBJ2-7; possibly TRBD1 for D (6 bases). Germline V lookup: CDR1 MDHEN, CDR2 SYDVKM. There are 16 residues in the CDR3. The V end lost 4 bases, the J end lost 4 bases, and 20 bases lay between the germline ends. The CDR3 spells CASSSSLQGRGYEQYF. CDR3 bases: TGTGCCAGCAGTTCCTCCCTACAGGGTAGAGGATACGAGCAGTACTTC. The full variable domain, with the rest looked up from reference TRBV28 and TRBJ2-7, is DVKVTQSSRYLVKRTGEKVFLECVQDMDHENMFWYRQDPGLGLRLIYFSYDVKMKEKGDIPEGYSVSREKKERFSLILESASTNQTSMYLCASSSSLQGRGYEQYFGPGTRLTVT.

The gene calls are TRBV28 and TRBJ2-7; 9 bases agree with TRBD1. V trimming: 4 bases; J trimming: 4 bases; junction bases outside the gene matches: 8. The CDR3 has 15 amino acids. The germline V gene has CDR1 MDHEN and CDR2 SYDVKM. The CDR3 DNA follows: TGTGCCAGCAGTTCCTCGGGGACAGGGAATTACGAGCAGTACTTC. Its translation is CASSSSGTGNYEQYF.

This sequence joins TRBV5-6 and TRBJ1-1; no reliable D call. The CDR3 is 14 amino acids. CDR1 and CDR2 (germline): SGHDT, YYEEEE. V dropped 4 bases and J dropped 4 bases, with 14 bases sitting between them. The CDR3 sequence is CASSPALGSTEAFF. The CDR3 coding sequence is TGTGCCAGCAGCCCGGCCCTGGGGAGCACTGAAGCTTTCTTT. The whole variable domain, filled in from reference TRBV5-6 and TRBJ1-1, reads DAGVTQSPTHLIKTRGQQVTLRCSPKSGHDTVSWYQQALGQGPQFIFQYYEEEERQRGNFPDRFSGHQFPNYSSELNVNALLLGDSALYLCASSPALGSTEAFFGQGTRLTVV.

V and J are TRBV9 and TRBJ2-1; D not certain. CDR3 length: 13 residues. Trimming shortened V by 0 bases and J by 5 bases, and 6 bases separated the two germline ends. The germline V gene encodes CDR1 SGDLS and CDR2 YYNGEE. In DNA form, the CDR3 reads TGTGCCAGCAGCGTAGTACCGGACAATGAGCAGTTCTTC. Translation gives CASSVVPDNEQFF.

The chain carries TRBV18 and TRBJ2-5; no definite D call. Trimming removed 1 base at V and 1 base at J, with 7 bases between. Germline V gene sequence: CDR1 KGHSH, CDR2 LQKENI. CDR3 size: 14 residues. CDR3 sequence: CASSPQSGQETQYF. The DNA of the CDR3 is TGTGCCAGCTCACCACAGTCGGGCCAAGAGACCCAGTACTTC. The whole variable domain, remainder taken from reference TRBV18 and TRBJ2-5, is NAGVMQNPRHLVRRRGQEARLRCSPMKGHSHVYWYRQLPEEGLKFMVYLQKENIIDESGMPKERFSAEFPKEGPSILRIQQVVRGDSAAYFCASSPQSGQETQYFGPGTRLLVL.

V is TRBV11-1 and J is TRBJ2-1; the D gene is possibly TRBD1 (6 bases). Trimming removed 2 bases from V and 7 bases from J, with 15 bases in between. The CDR3 has 15 residues. In germline, CDR1 is SGHAT, CDR2 FQDESV (reference sequence). DNA for the CDR3: TGTGCCAGCAGCTTACTAAGACAGGTCGCAAATGAGCAGTTCTTC. As protein: CASSLLRQVANEQFF.